The sample holds a few counts of the clone carrying this T cell receptor (beta chain). Original processing notes: Reference gene primer amplification yielded estimated nucleated cell counts. Sequenced by immunoSEQ multiplex PCR; TCRdb stores in-frame clones only, minus some. V, J and clone size derive from that table, while D and trimming were established from the DNA sequence. Of about 400,000 clones listed, roughly 86% are singletons. This sample is part of a study of blood T cell repertoires in COVID-19. Study overall: Italy, Spain and the United States were the sources of the convalescent and acute COVID-19 samples. Nucleic acid was either cDNA or gDNA, and it came from T cells, B-cell-depleted T cells, or PBMCs.

The CDR3 spans 14 residues. The ends were cut back, 4 bases at V and 0 bases at J, with 7 bases in the middle. Germline V gives CDR1 SGHKS, CDR2 YYEKEE (reference sequence). Participants had their cohort set by participant-reported clinical history. J is TRBJ2-2 and V is TRBV5-5, with D uncertain. This clonotype was sampled from a woman aged 40 to 50 with acute COVID-19. What was sequenced was PBMCs or T cells enriched from blood (not recorded which). The CDR3 spells CASSRFTNTGELFF. CDR3 sequence (DNA): TGTGCCAGCAGCCGGTTTACGAACACCGGGGAGCTGTTTTTT.